This T cell receptor (beta chain) comes out of a study of T cell changes during pregnancy in multiple sclerosis. The CDR3 totals 12 residues. V lost 3 bases and J 4 bases, leaving 6 bases between the germline ends. Germline V gene lookup returns CDR1 ENHRY and CDR2 SYGVKD. The assay was immunoSEQ multiplex PCR, and TCRdb's table has in-frame clones only and misses some. The sample holds more than 35,000 clones, 85% to 90% seen once. The sequence came from a female donor with multiple sclerosis, enrolled in a pregnancy study. The input for sequencing was CD4+ T cells from peripheral blood mononuclear cells, taken before pregnancy. The rearrangement uses TRBV10-3 and TRBJ1-2; D not certain. CDR3: CAISETFYGYTF. In DNA form, the CDR3 reads TGTGCCATCAGTGAAACTTTCTATGGCTACACCTTC.